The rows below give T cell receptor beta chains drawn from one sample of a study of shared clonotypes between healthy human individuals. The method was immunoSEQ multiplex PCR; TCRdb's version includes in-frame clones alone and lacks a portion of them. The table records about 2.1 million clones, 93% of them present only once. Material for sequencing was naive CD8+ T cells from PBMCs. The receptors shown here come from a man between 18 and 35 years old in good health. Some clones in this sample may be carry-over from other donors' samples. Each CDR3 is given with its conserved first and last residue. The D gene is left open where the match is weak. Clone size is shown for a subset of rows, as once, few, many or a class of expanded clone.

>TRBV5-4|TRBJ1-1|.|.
TGTGCCAGCAACGACCCCTTCGTTAACACTGAAGCTTTCTTT
CASNDPFVNTEAFF
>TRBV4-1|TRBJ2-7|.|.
TGCGCCAGCAGTCTCGGAGGGTCGGGGTTGGAGCAGTACTTC
CASSLGGSGLEQYF
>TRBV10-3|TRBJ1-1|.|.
TGTGCCATCAGTGGCCGGGACACTGAAGCTTTCTTT
CAISGRDTEAFF
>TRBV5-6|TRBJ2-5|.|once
TGTGCCAGCAGCTTGGCCTGGGCAGAACAAGAGACCCAGTACTTC
CASSLAWAEQETQYF
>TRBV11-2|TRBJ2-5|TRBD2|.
TGTGCCAGCAGCTTGGATCTAGCGGGAGAGACCCAGTACTTC
CASSLDLAGETQYF
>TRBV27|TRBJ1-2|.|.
TGTGCCAGCAGTTTAGGATCTAACTATGGCTACACCTTC
CASSLGSNYGYTF
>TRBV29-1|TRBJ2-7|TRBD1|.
TGCAGCGTGGGGCGGACAGGGAGCTCCTACGAGCAGTACTTC
CSVGRTGSSYEQYF
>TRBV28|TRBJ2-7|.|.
TGTGCCAGCAGTTTACCGGCGGAACTAGCCGAGCAGTACTTC
CASSLPAELAEQYF
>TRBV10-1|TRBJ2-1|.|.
TGCGCCAGCAGTGAGTACCCCGTGGTGCAGGGTTTGAAATACAATGAGCAGTTCTTC
CASSEYPVVQGLKYNEQFF
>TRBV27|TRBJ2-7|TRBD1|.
TGTGCCAGCAGTCACACAGGGGCCTCCTACGAGCAGTACTTC
CASSHTGASYEQYF
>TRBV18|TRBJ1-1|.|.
TGTGCCAGCTCACCACACTATACTGAAGCTTTCTTT
CASSPHYTEAFF
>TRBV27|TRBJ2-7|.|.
TGTGCCAGCAGTTTATACGGCTCCCCCTCCTACGAGCAGTACTTC
CASSLYGSPSYEQYF
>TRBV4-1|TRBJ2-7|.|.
TGCGCCAGCAGCCAGGGACCACTGGACTGGGAGCAGTACTTC
CASSQGPLDWEQYF
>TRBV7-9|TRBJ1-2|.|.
TGTGCCAGCAGCGTAAGGGGACTCGGGGGCTACACCTTC
CASSVRGLGGYTF
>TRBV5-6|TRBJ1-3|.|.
TGTGCCAGCAGCCCAGAACAGCGAAGCTCTGGAAACACCATATATTTT
CASSPEQRSSGNTIYF
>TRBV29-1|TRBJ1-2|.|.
TGCAGCGTTGAAGATTTTGAGAGGGTCCCCTATGGCTACACCTTC
CSVEDFERVPYGYTF
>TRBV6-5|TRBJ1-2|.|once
TGTGCCAGCGAACGGGGGTTAGTTCACTACACCTTC
CASERGLVHYTF
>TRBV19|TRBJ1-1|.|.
TGTGCCAGTAGTATTGGCGGGCTTCCGGATACTGAAGCTTTCTTT
CASSIGGLPDTEAFF
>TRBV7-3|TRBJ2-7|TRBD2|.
TGTGCCAGCAGCCCACTCGGGACTAGCTCCGAGCAGTACTTC
CASSPLGTSSEQYF
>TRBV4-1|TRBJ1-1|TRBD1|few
TGCGCCAGCAGACATGGACAGGGGGCCACTGAAGCTTTCTTT
CASRHGQGATEAFF
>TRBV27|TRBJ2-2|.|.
TGTGCCAGCAGTCTAACTAGTTCCCCCGGGGAGCTGTTTTTT
CASSLTSSPGELFF
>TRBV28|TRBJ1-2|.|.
TGTGCCAGCAGTCCCCCAGGGCCCCGGAATGGCTACACCTTC
CASSPPGPRNGYTF
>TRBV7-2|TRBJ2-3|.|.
TGTGCCAGCAGCCCCTTCGGCGGGGTTAGCACAGATACGCAGTATTTT
CASSPFGGVSTDTQYF
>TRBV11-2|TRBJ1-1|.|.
TGTGCCAGCAGCTTAGCTCACCGGGCCCAGGAAGCTTTCTTT
CASSLAHRAQEAFF
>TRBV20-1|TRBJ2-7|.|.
TGCAGTGCTAGAGGGGGGCTGCAGTACTTC
CSARGGLQYF
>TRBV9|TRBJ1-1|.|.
TGTGCCAGCAGCGTAGGGTGGGGGCTGAGAAACACTGAAGCTTTCTTT
CASSVGWGLRNTEAFF
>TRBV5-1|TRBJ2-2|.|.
TGCGCCAGCTTGGACAGTAACACCGGGGAGCTGTTTTTT
CASLDSNTGELFF
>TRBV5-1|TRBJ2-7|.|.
TGCGCCAGCAGGGACCAGGGGGCGGGAGACGAGCAGTACTTC
CASRDQGAGDEQYF
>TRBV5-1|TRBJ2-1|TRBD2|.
TGCGCCAGCAGCTTGGCGGCTAGCGGGGGAGTTAATGAGCAGTTCTTC
CASSLAASGGVNEQFF
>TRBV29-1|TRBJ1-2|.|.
TGCAGCGTTGAAGGGAGGACGGGTAGCTACACCTTC
CSVEGRTGSYTF
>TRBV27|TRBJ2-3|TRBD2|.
TGTGCCAGCAGGCCCACTAGCGGGACCGGCACAGATACGCAGTATTTT
CASRPTSGTGTDTQYF
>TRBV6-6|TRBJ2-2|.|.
TGTGCCAGCAGCACTTCCGGTGCCGGGGAGCTGTTTTTT
CASSTSGAGELFF
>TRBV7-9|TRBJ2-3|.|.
TGTGCCAGCAGCTTAGCGCGGTCTTTTGGGGCCTCGGATACGCAGTATTTT
CASSLARSFGASDTQYF
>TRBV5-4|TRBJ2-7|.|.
TGTGCCAGCAGCTTGGGTCTTTACGAGCAGTACTTC
CASSLGLYEQYF
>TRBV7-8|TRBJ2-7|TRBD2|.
TGTGCCAGCAGCTCGGGGGGAGGTCGACGGGTACCCTACGAGCAGTACTTC
CASSSGGGRRVPYEQYF
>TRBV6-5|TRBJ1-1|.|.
TGTGCCAGCAGTTACTCGACGGCACCGAACACTGAAGCTTTCTTT
CASSYSTAPNTEAFF
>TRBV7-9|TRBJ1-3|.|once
TGTGCCAGCAGCCCCCGGACCGGGCGAGACACCATATATTTT
CASSPRTGRDTIYF
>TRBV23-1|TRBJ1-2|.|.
TGCGCCAGCAGTCAAAAAGGCCAGAGCAACTATGGCTACACCTTC
CASSQKGQSNYGYTF
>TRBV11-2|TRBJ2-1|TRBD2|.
TGTGCCAGCAGCGTGCGGGAGGCGCTCTACAATGAGCAGTTCTTC
CASSVREALYNEQFF
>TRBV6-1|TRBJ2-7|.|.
TGTGCCAGCAGTGAACTTCATCGGACTGTTTACGAGCAGTACTTC
CASSELHRTVYEQYF
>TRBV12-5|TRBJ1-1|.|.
TGTGCTAGTGGTTTGGACTCAGGGTCCCCCACTGAAGCTTTCTTT
CASGLDSGSPTEAFF
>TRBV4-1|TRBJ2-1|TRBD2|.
TGCGCCAGCAGCCAATCCGGACTAGCGGGGTACAATGAGCAGTTCTTC
CASSQSGLAGYNEQFF
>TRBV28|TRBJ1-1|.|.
TGTGCCAGCAGTTTAGGGAGGGTGAACACTGAAGCTTTCTTT
CASSLGRVNTEAFF
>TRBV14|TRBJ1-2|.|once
TGTGCCAGCAGCCCCGATTGGGGTACCTATGGCTACACCTTC
CASSPDWGTYGYTF
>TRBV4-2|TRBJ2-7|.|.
TGTGCCAGCAGCCAAGTCCACAGCCTGGGGTACGAGCAGTACTTC
CASSQVHSLGYEQYF
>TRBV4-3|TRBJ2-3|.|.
TGCGCCAGCAGCCTCACGGTCACAGATACGCAGTATTTT
CASSLTVTDTQYF
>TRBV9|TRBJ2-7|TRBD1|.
TGTGCCAGCAGCGCCTGGGACAGGGACATCGAGCAGTACTTC
CASSAWDRDIEQYF
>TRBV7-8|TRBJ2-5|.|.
TGTGCCAGCAGCCTTGAAAGTTTGAGAGAGACCCAGTACTTC
CASSLESLRETQYF
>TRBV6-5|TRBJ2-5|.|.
TGTGCCAGCAGTACAGGGGAGGGAGGGCAAGAGACCCAGTACTTC
CASSTGEGGQETQYF
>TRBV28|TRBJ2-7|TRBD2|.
TGTGCCAGCACAGAGACTAGCGGTTTCTACGAGCAGTACTTC
CASTETSGFYEQYF
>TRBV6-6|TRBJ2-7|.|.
TGTGCCAGCAGTCCCTACATTTATTACGAGCAGTACTTC
CASSPYIYYEQYF
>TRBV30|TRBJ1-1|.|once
TGTGCCTGGAGTGTACTCGGTGTGGGTGTCAGGGGCCGGGTGGACACTGAAGCTTTCTTT
CAWSVLGVGVRGRVDTEAFF
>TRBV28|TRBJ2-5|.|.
TGTGCCAGCCTTCGTGGGGGAGTCGTCCAAGAGACCCAGTACTTC
CASLRGGVVQETQYF
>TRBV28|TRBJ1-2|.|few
TGTGCCAGCAGTGAGGGAGGAAAAGCTAACTATGGCTACACCTTC
CASSEGGKANYGYTF
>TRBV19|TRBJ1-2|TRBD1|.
TGTGCCAGTAGGAGGGGGCCCACTAACTATGGCTACACCTTC
CASRRGPTNYGYTF